This T cell receptor (beta chain) was found in a study of regulatory T cells in long-lasting Graves disease. As for the study in general: The definition of persistent Graves' disease was over 5 years of antithyroid drugs with positive TSH receptor antibodies. Regarding the study as a whole: Persistent Graves' patients showed less TCR diversity than newly diagnosed ones. Newly diagnosed disease favored TRBV20-1 and TRBJ2-1 over persistent disease.

Arm-PCR of CDR3 regions and iRepertoire HTBI primers were the basis on which TCR beta libraries were built. TCRdb ran MiXCR on the multiplex PCR reads and lists one entry per CDR3 protein. The table shows more than 650,000 distinct CDR3 sequences, with 25% to 35% occurring only once. The CDR3 has 15 amino acids. The germline gives CDR1 MDHEN, CDR2 SYDVKM. Specified time point: persistent/refractory GD, antithyroid drugs over 5 years with positive TRAb. The TCR library was prepared using RNA isolated from PBMCs. Patients came through an endocrinology department, and that department was in Xi'an, China. This clonotype has at least ten counts. What it binds is not known. The junction differs from germline at one of its ends, possibly a read error.

Sequencing used peripheral blood mononuclear cells (PBMCs), obtained when the disease was refractory, from a patient treated with antithyroid drugs. This chain connects TRBV28 to TRBJ1-2, with D possibly matching TRBD1 (5 bases). This receptor was taken from a female donor with Graves disease. CDR3 sequence reads: CASSQGTGPNYGYTF. The CDR3 bases are TGCGCCAGCAGCCAAGGGACGGGACCTAACTATGGCTACACCTTC.